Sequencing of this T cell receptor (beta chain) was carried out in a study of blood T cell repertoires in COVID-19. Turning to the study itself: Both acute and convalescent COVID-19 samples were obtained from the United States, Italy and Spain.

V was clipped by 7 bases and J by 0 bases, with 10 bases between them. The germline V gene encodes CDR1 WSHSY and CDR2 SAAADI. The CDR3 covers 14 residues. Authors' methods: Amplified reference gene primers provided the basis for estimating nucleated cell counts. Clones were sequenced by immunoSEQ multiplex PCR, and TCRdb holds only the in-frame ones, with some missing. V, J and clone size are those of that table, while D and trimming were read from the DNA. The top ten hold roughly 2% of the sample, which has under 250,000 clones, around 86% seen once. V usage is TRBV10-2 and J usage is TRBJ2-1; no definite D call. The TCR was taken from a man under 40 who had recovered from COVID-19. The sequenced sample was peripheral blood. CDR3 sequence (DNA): TGCGCCAGCATAGACCGAGGCTCCTACAATGAGCAGTTCTTC. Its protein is CASIDRGSYNEQFF.